This is a list of T cell receptor beta chains from one sample in a study of shared clonotypes between healthy human individuals. The protocol was immunoSEQ multiplex PCR, while the TCRdb copy is restricted to in-frame clones and leaves out a portion. Here the sample spans more than 2 million clones, 90% to 96% being singletons. Sequencing input: naive CD4+ T cells sorted from blood. The receptors stem from a man aged 18 to 35 in good health. CDR3s include the opening cysteine and the closing phenylalanine or tryptophan. D genes are given only for firm matches. Clone size is given for some rows only: seen once, a few or many times, or a class if the clone is expanded.

j_gene | d_gene | abundance | v_gene | len | CDR3aa | CDR3nt
TRBJ1-5 | NA | NA | TRBV6-1 | 14 | CASSEAGVNQPQHF | TGTGCCAGCAGTGAAGCGGGAGTAAATCAGCCCCAGCATTTT
TRBJ2-1 | TRBD2 | NA | TRBV28 | 16 | CASSLWGLAGNDEQFF | TGTGCCAGCAGTTTATGGGGACTAGCGGGTAATGATGAGCAGTTCTTC
TRBJ1-1 | NA | NA | TRBV6-6 | 16 | CASSTPVVWAATEAFF | TGTGCCAGCAGTACTCCGGTGGTCTGGGCGGCCACTGAAGCTTTCTTT
TRBJ2-3 | NA | NA | TRBV13 | 21 | CASSVGGRGAVAGRSADTQYF | TGTGCCAGCAGCGTAGGGGGCAGGGGAGCGGTAGCCGGGAGGTCCGCAGATACGCAGTATTTT
TRBJ1-4 | NA | once | TRBV19 | 14 | CASSRDRGLEKLFF | TGTGCCAGTAGTAGGGACCGGGGCCTAGAAAAACTGTTTTTT
TRBJ1-6 | NA | NA | TRBV9 | 16 | CASSVASKGPNSPLHF | TGTGCCAGCAGCGTAGCGTCAAAGGGGCCCAATTCACCCCTCCACTTT
TRBJ1-2 | NA | NA | TRBV9 | 14 | CASSVVAENYGYTF | TGTGCCAGCAGCGTAGTGGCAGAAAACTATGGCTACACCTTC
TRBJ1-2 | TRBD1 | NA | TRBV28 | 14 | CASRGDSSSYGYTF | TGTGCCAGCAGAGGGGACAGCTCAAGCTATGGCTACACCTTC
TRBJ1-1 | NA | NA | TRBV7-6 | 17 | CASSSVPHTGANTEAFF | TGTGCCAGCAGCTCCGTACCACATACAGGAGCAAACACTGAAGCTTTCTTT
TRBJ1-1 | NA | NA | TRBV30 | 13 | CAWSPWENTEAFF | TGTGCCTGGAGCCCGTGGGAGAACACTGAAGCTTTCTTT
TRBJ1-6 | NA | NA | TRBV19 | 15 | CASSIGFDYNSPLHF | TGTGCCAGTAGTATCGGTTTTGACTATAATTCACCCCTCCACTTT
TRBJ1-2 | TRBD1 | NA | TRBV19 | 14 | CATSPGQANYGYTF | TGTGCCACATCTCCCGGACAGGCCAACTATGGCTACACCTTC
TRBJ2-3 | TRBD2 | NA | TRBV10-3 | 17 | CAISESRGLAGSDTQYF | TGTGCCATCAGTGAGTCGAGGGGACTAGCAGGGTCGGATACGCAGTATTTT
TRBJ1-6 | NA | few | TRBV2 | 14 | CASKSQGRHSPLHF | TGTGCCAGCAAAAGCCAGGGCCGGCATTCACCCCTCCACTTT
TRBJ2-3 | TRBD2 | once | TRBV11-2 | 15 | CASSLGTRTTDTQYF | TGTGCCAGCAGCTTAGGGACTAGGACGACAGATACGCAGTATTTT
TRBJ2-2 | NA | NA | TRBV10-3 | 14 | CAISEDRGPGELFF | TGTGCCATCAGTGAGGATCGGGGTCCAGGGGAGCTGTTTTTT
TRBJ1-5 | NA | NA | TRBV7-8 | 15 | CASSLGGLGNQPQHF | TGTGCCAGCAGCTTAGGGGGGCTTGGTAATCAGCCCCAGCATTTT
TRBJ2-1 | TRBD2 | NA | TRBV30 | 17 | CAWSNGKLADATNEQFF | TGTGCCTGGAGCAACGGAAAACTAGCGGACGCCACCAATGAGCAGTTCTTC
TRBJ2-5 | NA | NA | TRBV7-2 | 14 | CASSFFGPYTGQYF | TGTGCCAGCAGCTTTTTTGGCCCCTACACTGGACAGTACTTC
TRBJ2-3 | TRBD2 | NA | TRBV7-8 | 14 | CASSRTSGTDTQYF | TGTGCCAGCAGTCGGACTAGCGGCACAGATACGCAGTATTTT
TRBJ2-7 | NA | NA | TRBV7-3 | 16 | CASSLEAGISSYEQYF | TGTGCCAGCAGCTTAGAAGCCGGGATTAGCTCCTACGAGCAGTACTTC
TRBJ1-2 | NA | once | TRBV5-8 | 15 | CASSHPRGAIYGYTF | TGTGCCAGCAGCCACCCGCGGGGCGCCATCTATGGCTACACCTTC
TRBJ2-7 | TRBD2 | NA | TRBV7-2 | 18 | CASSLTSGRRDFGGEQYF | TGTGCCAGCAGCTTAACTAGCGGGAGACGGGACTTTGGCGGCGAGCAGTACTTC
TRBJ2-3 | TRBD2 | NA | TRBV25-1 | 14 | CASSSGGLTDTQYF | TGTGCCAGCAGTTCGGGGGGGCTCACAGATACGCAGTATTTT
TRBJ1-1 | NA | NA | TRBV6-5 | 13 | CASSPGRVTEAFF | TGTGCCAGCAGCCCGGGACGTGTGACTGAAGCTTTCTTT
TRBJ2-5 | NA | NA | TRBV5-4 | 14 | CASSLARREETQYF | TGTGCCAGCAGCTTGGCGAGGCGAGAGGAGACCCAGTACTTC
TRBJ2-7 | TRBD2 | NA | TRBV19 | 14 | CASSPSGGSYEQYF | TGTGCCAGTAGCCCGAGCGGGGGCTCCTACGAGCAGTACTTC
TRBJ2-7 | NA | NA | TRBV21-1 | 22 | CASSKYLQSGGAPGQGDHEQYF | TGTGCCAGCAGCAAATACCTTCAATCTGGGGGAGCTCCGGGACAGGGCGACCACGAGCAGTACTTC
TRBJ1-5 | TRBD1 | NA | TRBV4-1 | 15 | CASSQLTGGNQPQHF | TGCGCCAGCAGCCAATTGACAGGGGGCAATCAGCCCCAGCATTTT
TRBJ2-4 | NA | NA | TRBV30 | 14 | CAWSALSLSDIQYF | TGTGCCTGGAGTGCCCTTTCACTGAGTGACATTCAGTACTTC
TRBJ1-3 | NA | once | TRBV7-2 | 16 | CASGLQPGSSGNTIYF | TGTGCCAGCGGCCTTCAACCAGGGAGCTCTGGAAACACCATATATTTT
TRBJ2-7 | TRBD2 | NA | TRBV27 | 18 | CASSPYLGGRTSVYEQYF | TGTGCCAGCAGTCCATACCTTGGCGGGAGGACTAGCGTTTACGAGCAGTACTTC
TRBJ2-5 | NA | NA | TRBV10-2 | 13 | CASGRTAWETQYF | TGCGCCAGCGGTAGGACTGCATGGGAGACCCAGTACTTC
TRBJ1-6 | NA | NA | TRBV19 | 15 | CASSMGRGYNSPLHF | TGTGCCAGTAGTATGGGGAGGGGCTATAATTCACCCCTCCACTTT
TRBJ1-1 | NA | NA | TRBV7-3 | 14 | CASSLEGENTEAFF | TGTGCCAGCAGCTTAGAAGGGGAGAACACTGAAGCTTTCTTT
TRBJ2-7 | NA | NA | TRBV11-2 | 12 | CASSSSSYEQYF | TGTGCCAGCAGCTCCTCCTCCTACGAGCAGTACTTC
TRBJ1-5 | NA | NA | TRBV19 | 16 | CASRNPKSYSNQPQHF | TGTGCCAGTAGGAACCCAAAAAGTTATAGCAATCAGCCCCAGCATTTT
TRBJ1-4 | NA | NA | TRBV2 | 12 | CASRAGNEKLFF | TGTGCCAGCAGGGCGGGGAATGAAAAACTGTTTTTT
TRBJ2-2 | NA | NA | TRBV6-1 | 15 | CASSDGRASTEELFF | TGTGCCAGCAGTGATGGCAGGGCATCCACTGAGGAGCTGTTTTTT
TRBJ2-7 | NA | NA | TRBV2 | 11 | CASVIVSEQYF | TGTGCCAGTGTCATCGTCTCCGAGCAGTACTTC
TRBJ2-1 | NA | NA | TRBV18 | 14 | CASSPAMEGNEQFF | TGTGCCAGCTCACCAGCCATGGAGGGCAATGAGCAGTTCTTC
TRBJ1-2 | NA | NA | TRBV28 | 16 | CASSLSKGQGSGGYTF | TGTGCCAGCAGTTTGTCGAAGGGGCAGGGGTCGGGAGGCTACACCTTC
TRBJ1-1 | TRBD1 | NA | TRBV2 | 14 | CASTRDRGGTEAFF | TGTGCCAGCACCCGGGACAGGGGAGGTACTGAAGCTTTCTTT
TRBJ2-7 | NA | once | TRBV9 | 14 | CASSPRRDPYEQYF | TGTGCCAGCAGCCCCCGTAGGGATCCCTACGAGCAGTACTTC
TRBJ1-6 | NA | NA | TRBV2 | 12 | CASSGGDSPLHF | TGTGCCAGCAGTGGGGGGGATTCACCCCTCCACTTT